This TCR beta chain was captured in a study of molecular identifiers for immune sequencing clone quantification. Across the study: In replicates, the authors split RNA from around 20,000 or 100,000 naive CD8 cells five ways and sequenced four.

V was pared by 2 bases and J by 7 bases, with 9 bases between. From germline, CDR1 is SGHNT and CDR2 YYREEE (reference sequence). The CDR3 totals 12 residues. TCRdb re-analysed the PCR reads in MiXCR, keeping a single row per CDR3 protein. The sample holds approximately 97,000 distinct CDR3 sequences, 24% seen once. This sequence joins TRBV5-4 and TRBJ1-2; no clear D. This clonotype was sampled from a human donor in good health. Some libraries in this study had Jurkat cell RNA spiked in. What was sequenced was naive CD8+ T cells from blood, with Jurkat cell RNA spiked in. Indicated subset: FACS-sorted CD8+CD4-CCR7+CD45RA+ naive T cells. The CDR3 DNA is TGTGCCAGCAGCTTATTCGACGGTGGCTACACCTTC. Its protein product is CASSLFDGGYTF.